The 27 T cell receptor beta chains below were found in one sample sequenced in a study of patients and donors after allogeneic stem cell transplantation. TCRdb reprocessed the RT-PCR reads via MiXCR and lists one record per CDR3 protein. The repertoire holds about 400,000 distinct CDR3 sequences, with approximately 16% as singletons. Sequencing used blood, either unsorted or a sorted T cell fraction (not recorded which). These receptors all come from a human donor who was either an allogeneic HSCT recipient or a stem cell or donor lymphocyte infusion donor (not recorded which). It is not recorded whose cells these are; they may come from a transplant donor.

Many counts were recorded for this clonotype. The V and J genes are TRBV5-6 and TRBJ1-1; 9 nucleotides line up with TRBD1. V lost 1 base to trimming and J lost 5 bases; unmatched junction nucleotides: 12. The CDR3 is 17 amino acids. The germline V gene has CDR1 SGHDT and CDR2 YYEEEE. CDR3 in amino acids: CASSLTGTGYGGTEAFF. Written as DNA, the CDR3 is TGTGCCAGCAGCTTGACAGGGACAGGGTATGGGGGGACTGAAGCTTTCTTT.

This clonotype occurred a few times. Written as DNA, the CDR3 is TGTGCCAGCAGCTTAGGTGCCGTAGGTTACGAGCAGTACTTC. As protein: CASSLGAVGYEQYF. The chain has TRBV7-2 and TRBJ2-7, with D unclear. CDR3 length: 14 residues. CDR1 SGHTA and CDR2 FQGNSA come from the germline V gene. V was pared by 1 base and J by 4 bases, with 11 bases between.

V usage is TRBV6-1 and J usage is TRBJ1-1; 7 nucleotides line up with TRBD1. The V gene's germline CDR1 is MNHNS and CDR2 SASEGT. CDR3 size: 14 residues. The J segment lost 3 bases and the V segment lost 10 bases, leaving 11 bases of the junction unmatched. As DNA, the CDR3 is TGTGCCACGGCCCGGGACAGTTTGTACACTGAAGCTTTCTTT. Its protein product is CATARDSLYTEAFF.

This clonotype showed up just a few times. V gene TRBV5-4 combines with J gene TRBJ2-7; TRBD1 or TRBD2 may be the D gene (6 bases each). The CDR3 sequence is 16 residues long. Germline V gene lookup returns CDR1 SGHNT and CDR2 YYREEE (reference sequence). Trimming cost V 3 bases and J 9 bases, with 25 bases left between them. The CDR3 reads CASSSPRGGLGGGQYF. The CDR3 region has the DNA TGTGCCAGCAGCTCCCCACGAGGGGGACTTGGGGGTGGGCAGTACTTC.

The chain links TRBV4-1 to TRBJ2-7; D is uncertain. Trimming shortened V by 1 base and J by 3 bases, and 16 bases separated the two germline ends. The CDR3 is made up of 16 amino acids. Germline-derived CDR1 and CDR2 are MGHRA and YSYEKL. CDR3 coding DNA: TGCGCCAGCAGCCAAGTAGTCATTAAGAGGAACTACGAGCAGTACTTC. Amino acid sequence: CASSQVVIKRNYEQYF.

This clonotype was observed a handful of times. The chain couples TRBV24-1 to TRBJ2-1; no firm D call. Per the germline V gene, CDR1 is KGHDR and CDR2 is SFDVKD. The germline V and J ends were trimmed by 3 bases and 6 bases, with 14 bases remaining between them. The length of the CDR3 is 15 residues. DNA of the CDR3: TGTGCCACCAGTGATCGACGACAAGGGATCAATGAGCAGTTCTTC. This encodes CATSDRRQGINEQFF.

This chain connects TRBV11-2 to TRBJ2-7, with D unclear. The CDR3 is 14 amino acids. The germline V gene encodes CDR1 SGHAT and CDR2 FQNNGV. Deletions cut 0 bases from V and 0 bases from J, with 6 bases between. CDR3 in DNA: TGTGCCAGCAGCTTAGACAGGACCTCCTACGAGCAGTACTTC. Translating gives CASSLDRTSYEQYF.

This clonotype was recorded at least ten times. The V gene is TRBV5-1, the J gene TRBJ2-7; 7 bases match TRBD1. Unmatched junction bases numbered 8, after V lost 8 bases and J lost 0 bases. Per the germline V gene, CDR1 is SGHRS and CDR2 is YFSETQ. CDR3 size: 14 residues. For the CDR3, the DNA is TGCGCCAGTAGATCCGGGACAGCCTCCTACGAGCAGTACTTC. This codes for CASRSGTASYEQYF.

The rearrangement joins TRBV7-2 to TRBJ2-7, with TRBD1 as a possible D gene (6 bases). The CDR3 is made up of 15 amino acids. Germline CDR1 reads SGHTA; CDR2 reads FQGNSA. V shed 2 bases and J shed 1 base, with 12 bases lying between them. The CDR3 sequence is CASSLQTGKSYEQYF. The DNA for the CDR3 is TGTGCCAGCAGCTTACAAACAGGGAAGTCCTACGAGCAGTACTTC. The full variable domain, with the rest looked up from reference TRBV7-2 and TRBJ2-7, is GAGVSQSPSNKVTEKGKDVELRCDPISGHTALYWYRQSLGQGLEFLIYFQGNSAPDKSGLPSDRFSAERTGGSVSTLTIQRTQQEDSAVYLCASSLQTGKSYEQYFGPGTRLTVT.

Only a few counts were recorded for this clonotype. The gene calls are TRBV20-1 and TRBJ2-1; 8 nucleotides agree with TRBD2. CDR3 length equals 14 residues. Germline V lookup: CDR1 DFQATT, CDR2 SNEGSKA (reference sequence). V was clipped by 3 bases and J by 6 bases; unmatched bases: 7. This CDR3 is CSARPGRAFNEQFF. The CDR3 DNA is TGCAGTGCTAGGCCCGGGAGGGCCTTCAATGAGCAGTTCTTC.

The chain combines TRBV20-1 with TRBJ2-3; TRBD2 is a possible D gene (6 bases). V was clipped by 0 bases and J by 2 bases, with 15 bases between them. There are 16 residues in the CDR3. CDR1 is DFQATT and CDR2 is SNEGSKA in the germline V gene (reference sequence). Here the CDR3 reads CSARDPWRVVTDTQYF. The CDR3 nucleotides are TGCAGTGCTAGAGATCCTTGGAGGGTTGTCACAGATACGCAGTATTTT.

To note about this clonotype: The CDR3 does not end in the conserved phenylalanine or tryptophan, so this is likely a read error. The J gene is TRBJ1-2, the V gene TRBV12-3 or TRBV12-4; D remains ambiguous. The V gene lost 1 base and the J gene lost 2 bases, with 5 bases spanning the gap. The CDR3 spans 13 residues. The CDR3, as DNA: TGTGCCAGCAGTTTAGGGACGAACTATGGCTACACCTGC. As protein: CASSLGTNYGYTC.

V usage is TRBV19 and J usage is TRBJ2-6; unclear D gene. The germline V gene has CDR1 LNHDA and CDR2 SQIVND (reference sequence). This CDR3 contains 15 residues. Trimming cost V 6 bases and J 2 bases, with 11 bases left between them. The CDR3 spells CASSRDLPGANVLTF. CDR3 coding DNA: TGTGCCAGTAGCAGAGATCTCCCTGGGGCCAACGTCCTGACTTTC. The whole variable domain, filled in from reference TRBV19 and TRBJ2-6, reads DGGITQSPKYLFRKEGQNVTLSCEQNLNHDAMYWYRQDPGQGLRLIYYSQIVNDFQKGDIAEGYSVSREKKESFPLTVTSAQKNPTAFYLCASSRDLPGANVLTFGAGSRLTVL.

The genes are TRBV4-3 and TRBJ2-2; D uncertain. V lost 1 base to trimming and J lost 3 bases, with 9 bases between them. This CDR3 contains 15 residues. The germline CDR1 and CDR2 sequences are LGHNA and YSLEER. CDR3 residues: CASSQVAPYTGELFF. DNA of the CDR3: TGCGCCAGCAGCCAAGTTGCACCTTACACCGGGGAGCTGTTTTTT.

This chain connects TRBV7-3 to TRBJ2-7; D possibly corresponds to TRBD1 (6 bases). The V gene lost 5 bases and the J gene lost 4 bases, with 18 bases spanning the gap. Germline-derived CDR1 and CDR2 are SGHTA and FQGTGA. The CDR3 contains 15 residues. The CDR3 DNA sequence: TGTGCCAGCAGCAGGTCCGGGACAAGGAGTTACGAGCAGTACTTC. This gives the protein CASSRSGTRSYEQYF.

This clonotype was observed once. The V call is TRBV18, the J call TRBJ2-7; D perhaps matches TRBD1 (5 bases). Germline values: CDR1 KGHSH, CDR2 LQKENI. The CDR3 loop spans 15 amino acids. With 2 bases removed from V and 2 bases from J, the gap between germline ends came to 13 bases. The CDR3 spells CASSPGRGPAYEQYF. CDR3 nucleotide sequence: TGTGCCAGCTCACCAGGTAGGGGTCCAGCCTACGAGCAGTACTTC.

The CDR3 region is CASSALTSGGKNEQFF. The CDR3, as DNA: TGTGCCAGCAGTGCCCTGACTAGCGGGGGGAAGAATGAGCAGTTCTTC. This chain joins TRBV6-4 and TRBJ2-1; 13 bases match TRBD2. V shed 4 bases, J shed 7 bases, and the junction held 7 bases outside the gene matches. The CDR3 contains 16 residues. Germline CDR1 and CDR2: MRHNA and SNTAGT.

The chain joins TRBV11-2 to TRBJ1-1; no clear D gene. V lost 2 bases and J lost 5, with 6 bases in between. Looked up from germline, CDR1 is SGHAT and CDR2 is FQNNGV. The CDR3 spans 12 residues. The CDR3 loop is CASSLRSTEAFF. CDR3 DNA: TGTGCCAGCAGCTTACGAAGTACTGAAGCTTTCTTT. Filled out from reference TRBV11-2 and TRBJ1-1, the complete variable domain reads EAGVAQSPRYKIIEKRQSVAFWCNPISGHATLYWYQQILGQGPKLLIQFQNNGVVDDSQLPKDRFSAERLKGVDSTLKIQPAKLEDSAVYLCASSLRSTEAFFGQGTRLTVV.

In this sample, this clonotype turned up a few times. This chain links TRBV4-1 with TRBJ1-3; tentatively, D is TRBD1 (6 bases). CDR1 and CDR2 from the germline V gene are MGHRA and YSYEKL. V was clipped by 4 bases and J by 0 bases, with 16 bases between them. This CDR3 has 17 residues. The CDR3 is CASSREGGAYSGNTIYF. CDR3 coding DNA: TGCGCCAGCAGCCGGGAGGGGGGGGCTTACTCTGGAAACACCATATATTTT.

The sample holds many counts of this clonotype. The chain is built from TRBV5-1 and TRBJ2-7; TRBD1 matches at 7 bases. The CDR3 is made up of 18 amino acids. Germline values: CDR1 SGHRS, CDR2 YFSETQ. With 4 bases clipped from V and 0 bases from J, the junction kept 16 bases outside the gene matches. CDR3 in DNA: TGCGCCAGCAGCCAACGAAATCTAAGACAGGGATACTCCTACGAGCAGTACTTC. It translates to CASSQRNLRQGYSYEQYF.

This clonotype was detected only a few times. The chain carries TRBV5-1 and TRBJ2-3; TRBD2 matches 11 bases. Germline V lookup: CDR1 SGHRS, CDR2 YFSETQ. With 4 bases clipped from V and 4 bases from J, the junction kept 11 bases outside the gene matches. The CDR3 is 17 amino acids. The CDR3 is CASSRVSSGGAPDTQYF. CDR3 DNA: TGCGCCAGCAGCCGAGTGAGTAGCGGGGGGGCCCCAGATACGCAGTATTTT.

The chain carries TRBV6-5 and TRBJ1-1; D might be TRBD1 (5 bases). The CDR3 length is 15 residues. The germline V gene has CDR1 MNHEY and CDR2 SVGAGI. V lost 0 bases and J lost 0, with 8 bases in between. CDR3 coding DNA: TGTGCCAGCAGTTACTCGCAGGGCGTGAACACTGAAGCTTTCTTT. This gives the protein CASSYSQGVNTEAFF.

The rearrangement uses TRBV12-3 or TRBV12-4 and TRBJ2-3, with 8 bases identical to TRBD2. Trimming cost V 5 bases and J 3 bases; bases outside gene matches: 13. The CDR3 length is 17 residues. CDR3 sequence reads: CASSPVVPGGRTDTQYF. The CDR3 DNA sequence: TGTGCCAGCAGTCCGGTAGTACCGGGGGGGAGAACAGATACGCAGTATTTT.

This chain joins TRBV24-1 and TRBJ2-7, with D perhaps given as TRBD1 or TRBD2 (5 bases each). This CDR3 is built from 13 residues. Germline CDR1 KGHDR, CDR2 SFDVKD. V was shortened by 9 bases and J by 2 bases, with 13 bases between the two germline ends. Here the CDR3 DNA reads TGTGCCACCCGACGGGGCAGTGCCTACGAGCAGTACTTC. This gives the protein CATRRGSAYEQYF.

The rearrangement links TRBV6-1 to TRBJ2-1; weak D call: TRBD2 (6 bases). This CDR3 has 14 amino acids. Trimming cost V 5 bases and J 6 bases, with 14 bases left between them. Germline CDR1 is MNHNS and CDR2 is SASEGT. The CDR3, as DNA: TGTGCCAGCAGTCCGCCGGGACTTATCAATGAGCAGTTCTTC. Translating gives CASSPPGLINEQFF.

This clonotype turned up a few times. The chain couples TRBV12-3 or TRBV12-4 to TRBJ1-3; D is possibly TRBD1 (6 bases). This CDR3 comprises 15 residues. Trimming took 9 bases from V and 0 from J, leaving 15 bases between them. This chain's CDR3 is CASLDSWVSGNTIYF. As DNA, the CDR3 is TGTGCCAGTCTGGACAGTTGGGTCTCTGGAAACACCATATATTTT.

This clonotype was counted a few times. CDR3 in amino acids: CASSDRAGQNEAFF. DNA of the CDR3: TGTGCCAGCAGTGATCGGGCAGGACAAAATGAAGCTTTCTTT. V gene TRBV2 combines with J gene TRBJ1-1; weak D call: TRBD1 (5 bases). V shed 3 bases and J shed 7 bases, with 15 bases lying between them. Germline V gives CDR1 SNHLY, CDR2 FYNNEI. CDR3 length equals 14 residues. The full variable domain, completed using reference TRBV2 and TRBJ1-1, is EPEVTQTPSHQVTQMGQEVILRCVPISNHLYFYWYRQILGQKVEFLVSFYNNEISEKSEIFDDQFSVERPDGSNFTLKIRSTKLEDSAMYFCASSDRAGQNEAFFGQGTRLTVV.